This TCR beta chain was documented in a study of T cell repertoires and leukemia-associated antigens. In the study overall: Samples yielded 3.3 to 5.0 million effective reads each, approximately 17 million overall. Study-level points and caveats: No direct test of specificity or function was done for expanded clones. The four groups had similar numbers of Vbeta, Jbeta genes and CDR3s.

Without fetal bovine serum, CD3+ T cells were rested overnight. The length of the CDR3 is 14 residues. Trimming shortened V by 8 bases and J by 9 bases, and 20 bases separated the two germline ends. MiXCR was run by TCRdb on the 5' RACE reads, yielding one entry per CDR3 protein. The data show about 15,000 distinct CDR3 sequences, over 30% seen once. Regarding this clonotype: Its antigen is still unknown.

The sample comprised CD3+ T cells sorted from blood and cultured. The receptor was derived from a female donor in good health. This sequence joins TRBV12-3 or TRBV12-4 and TRBJ2-1; D is unclear. CDR3 protein: CASAPPSRVGEQFF. The CDR3 nucleotides are TGTGCCAGCGCCCCCCCGAGTCGCGTCGGTGAGCAGTTCTTC.